This T cell receptor (beta chain) came from a study of cytomegalovirus exposure and HLA in healthy donors. General study points: Altogether, 164 TCR beta chains were recorded as cytomegalovirus-associated. Reports indicated that the classifier achieved high specificity and sensitivity in diagnosing cytomegalovirus status.

Details on this clone: Its antigen is unidentified.

Measured with immunoSEQ multiplex PCR; TCRdb has only the in-frame clones, and not every one. Of about 76,000 clones in the sample, 94% were seen once. Germline V gives CDR1 SGHTS, CDR2 YDEGEE. CDR3 size: 15 residues. V shed 1 base and J shed 7 bases, with 15 bases lying between them. The chain carries TRBV5-8 and TRBJ1-5, with D perhaps TRBD1 (5 bases). The material sequenced was PBMCs. This clonotype originated in a woman between 18 and 30 years old in good health and CMV-seropositive. The CDR3 DNA reads as TGTGCCAGCAGCTTGTGGGGCAGGGATTGCCAGCCCCAGCATTTT. Its translation is CASSLWGRDCQPQHF.